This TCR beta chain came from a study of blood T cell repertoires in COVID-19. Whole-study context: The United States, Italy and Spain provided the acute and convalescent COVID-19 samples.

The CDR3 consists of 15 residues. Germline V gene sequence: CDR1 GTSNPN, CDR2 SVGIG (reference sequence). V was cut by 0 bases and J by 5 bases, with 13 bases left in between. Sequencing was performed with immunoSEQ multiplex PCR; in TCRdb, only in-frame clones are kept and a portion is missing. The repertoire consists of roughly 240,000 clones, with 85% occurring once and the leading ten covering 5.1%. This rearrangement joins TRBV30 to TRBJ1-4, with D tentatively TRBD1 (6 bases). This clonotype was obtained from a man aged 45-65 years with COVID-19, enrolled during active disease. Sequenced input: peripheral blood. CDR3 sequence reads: CAWSVLTGENEKLFF. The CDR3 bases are TGTGCCTGGAGTGTATTGACAGGAGAAAATGAAAAACTGTTTTTT.